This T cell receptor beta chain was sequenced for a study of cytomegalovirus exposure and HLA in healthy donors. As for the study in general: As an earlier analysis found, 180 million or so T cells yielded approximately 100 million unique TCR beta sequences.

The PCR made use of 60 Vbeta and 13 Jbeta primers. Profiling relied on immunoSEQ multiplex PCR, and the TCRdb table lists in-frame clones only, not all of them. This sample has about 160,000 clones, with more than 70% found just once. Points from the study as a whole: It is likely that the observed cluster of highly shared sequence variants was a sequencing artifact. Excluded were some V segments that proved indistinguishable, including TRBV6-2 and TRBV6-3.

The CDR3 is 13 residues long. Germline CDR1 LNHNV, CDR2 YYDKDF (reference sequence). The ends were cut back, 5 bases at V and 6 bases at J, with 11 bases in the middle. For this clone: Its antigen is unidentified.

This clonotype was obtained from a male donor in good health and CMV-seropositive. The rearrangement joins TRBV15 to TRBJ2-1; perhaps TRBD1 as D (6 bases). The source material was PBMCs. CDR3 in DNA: TGTGCCACCAGCTTACCCAGGGGCAATGAGCAGTTCTTC. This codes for CATSLPRGNEQFF.